The present T cell receptor (beta chain) was sequenced within a study of cytomegalovirus exposure and HLA in healthy donors listed by TCRdb under 2017. A note on the overall study: According to an earlier analysis of a few hundred of the donors, about 179 million T cells yielded roughly 100 million unique TCR beta sequences and around 280 Gb of sequence data. A later genetic analysis took genome-wide SNP genotypes for about three fifths of the 666 donors and used that subset as a discovery cohort. The study aimed to test whether signatures of past pathogen exposure could be identified by cataloging public T cell receptors. Because of strong linkage in the cohort, roughly five DR-DQ haplotypes were treated as single units for association and clustering. High-throughput TCR immunosequencing, statistical association of individual TCRs with disease status, and machine learning were combined to predict cytomegalovirus infection status. The number of typed donors differed by locus: about 620-640 for A, B, C, DRB1 and DQB1; roughly 510 for DQA1; about 600 for DPA1; and some 430 for DPB1. Rather than drawing on any new phenotypic data, the later analysis identified candidate immune exposures from TCR beta sequences and the way those sequences occurred across donors. The study profiled the T cell repertoires of fewer than 850 subjects by immunosequencing and related them to cytomegalovirus serostatus. In an earlier analysis of more than 550 of the donors, high-throughput TCR beta sequencing was used to judge whether each TCR beta V gene segment behaved as functional or pseudogenic. HLA typing covered class I and class II loci at four-digit resolution. Along with the approximately 600-subject first cohort, a separate validation cohort of around 120 different subjects was used. Donor age, sex, ethnicity and CMV serostatus were collected together with the repertoire data. A later analysis re-examined previously published TCR beta repertoires from hundreds of donors and added high-resolution HLA genotyping to investigate patterns of TCR occurrence. The genetic ancestry cluster associated with self-reported Caucasian donors included over 65% of the 398 genotyped donors. An early release that covered more than 550 HLA-typed donors contained about 300 gigabases of sequencing data and around 80 million unique TCR sequences. All discovery cohort repertoires had been generated on a single sequencing platform. Among about 410 genotyped donors of the cohort, an average of approximately 240,000 unique TCR beta nucleotide sequences was sequenced per donor, of which roughly 18% were non-productive.

General findings and caveats noted by the study authors: A later analysis found that HLA-associated TCR beta chains were more clonally expanded and had lower generation probabilities than equally common non-associated chains. Most TCR sequences were observed very rarely across donors, whereas some public TCRs were present in many individuals. A later analysis found that TCR association rates varied across HLA loci, with DRB1 alleles showing the most associated TCRs and HLA-C alleles the fewest. A later analysis reported that several top co-occurrence clusters appeared linked to parvovirus B19, influenza, CMV and Epstein-Barr virus. Because the 87-base-pair reads could not distinguish some IMGT-functional V segments, including TRBV6-2 and TRBV6-3, those segments were excluded. In vitro tests confirmed that three of the cytomegalovirus-associated TCR beta chains recognize cytomegalovirus antigens. In the study, around 160 TCR beta chains were listed as associated with cytomegalovirus. Because HLA typing was missing for some donors at each locus, association tests included only the typed subset. Strong co-occurrence of HLA alleles, especially DR and DQ, made assigning TCR associations to individual alleles difficult. An association between a missense DCLRE1C variant and V-gene and J-gene trimming of TCR beta chains was found in a later genetic analysis and replicated in an independent cohort. Correlated functional status among segregating V segments might be attributable to linkage disequilibrium, but an unknown experimental factor could not be ruled out. It was suggested by the authors that the approach could potentially be generalized to other disease states and immunological phenotypes. A further reported finding was that TCR beta sequences accurately predicted the HLA-A and HLA-B alleles for most subjects in the first cohort. Most CMV-associated TCR beta chains appeared to be HLA-restricted in a later analysis, and the HLA associations seemed to be driven largely by CMV exposure. Immune exposure information for the cohort was limited to CMV serostatus. A later analysis associated 17,000 or so TCR beta sequences with specific HLA alleles at a false discovery rate of 0.05. In a later genetic analysis, fewer N-insertions in productive TCRs were reported among donors in an Asian-associated ancestry cluster than the 666-donor mean. A cluster of highly shared sequence variants was judged likely to represent a technical artifact of the sequencing pipeline. Around 16 rarely observed V segments, including chromosome 9 orphons, were excluded from the earlier analysis of approximately 500 of the donors because counts were too low. In this cohort, only TCR beta chains were sequenced, and detectable features were limited by the absence of alpha or paired-chain data. The classifier was reported to diagnose cytomegalovirus status with high specificity and sensitivity in both the original cohort and the validation cohort. In an earlier analysis of fewer than 750 of the donors, most TCR beta V segments were observed in productive rearrangements about 90% or about 30% of the time, broadly matching IMGT annotations. The presence/absence analyses assumed that sequencing depth was roughly uniform across donors, and that assumption may not be true.

Libraries came from the immunoSEQ multiplex PCR assay. For the multiplex PCR, a mixture combining 60 forward primers for TCR Vbeta segments and 13 reverse primers for TCR Jbeta segments was used. The CDR3 region of rearranged TCR beta genes was amplified from genomic DNA by a multiplex PCR assay. The amplified TCR beta libraries were sequenced on the Illumina HiSeq System as 87-base-pair reads. The study's own analysis went as follows. A later analysis counted 65 million to 90 million unique TCR beta chains across the 600 to 850 repertoires, and some 11 million of these chains were shared by at least two donors. Raw reads were error-corrected and collapsed into unique sequences by a nearest-neighbor algorithm in which closely related sequences were merged to remove PCR and sequencing errors. To assign V, D and J gene segments, CDR3 sequences were aligned to IMGT reference sequences. For a sequence to be retained, a match of at least six nucleotides was required to both a V gene segment and a J gene segment. A rearrangement counted as productive if the CDR3 had no stop codons and remained in frame with V and J, and every other rearrangement counted as non-productive. CDR3 was defined by IMGT convention, running from the second conserved V-encoded cysteine to the conserved J-encoded phenylalanine. The earlier analysis of about 620 of the donors excluded sequences that lacked an unambiguous match to a single V gene segment. In an earlier analysis of approximately 500 of the donors, a V segment was called functional when productive rearrangements were above 56.7%, and segregating when the standard deviation between donors exceeded 5%. A statistical classification framework was developed to diagnose cytomegalovirus status using the catalog of TCR beta chain sequences. In a later analysis, TCR nucleotide sequences were compared against IMGT/GENE-DB human TR gene sequences so that V and J genes could be assigned. Using the TCRdist pipeline, a later analysis assigned CDR3 sequences along with most-parsimonious VDJ recombination scenarios. In a later analysis, each TCR beta chain was defined by its CDR3 amino acid sequence together with its V-gene family, and reads without a unique V-gene family were excluded. To address suspected cross-contamination and a sequencing artifact, a later analysis removed approximately 600 highly shared, low-generation-probability nucleotide sequences. For each public chain, a later analysis derived a clonal expansion index from normalized ranks of inferred template counts within each repertoire. In a later analysis, generation probabilities were computed with a VDJ recombination model fitted to out-of-frame rearrangements, and the resulting probabilities were checked against IGoR. Hypergeometric tests were used in a later analysis to score TCR-TCR, TCR-HLA and TCR-CMV co-occurrence, with a repertoire-size bias correction applied to the TCR pairs. A later analysis estimated false discovery rates by permuting HLA or CMV assignments 20 times. A later analysis grouped co-occurring TCRs with DBSCAN, adding TCRdist sequence similarity when clustering within HLA-allele-positive subsets. Repertoires with fewer than 30,000 or more than 120,000 public chains were left out of co-occurrence clustering, as were about 5 repertoires with anomalous nucleotide sharing. What TCRdb holds here is the immuneACCESS table cut down to in-frame rearrangements. Part of the clones is not present; checked against another copy, under half of the missing clones reflect an unresolved V gene, and the others are unexplained. V, J and clone size derive from that table, while D and trimming were established from the DNA sequence. The sample contains around 200,000 clones, 80% to 85% of them found a single time. The top ten constitute 1.6% of the sample.

With regard to this clone: Its antigen target is currently unknown. There are no base qualities to consult, and no much larger clone falls within one base.

The cohort was made up of about 610 healthy bone marrow donors. At the time of sampling, every cohort member was nominally healthy, though immune exposures that went unrecorded were likely present. The donor was CMV seronegative and belonged to the group of over 350 seronegative cohort members. A peripheral blood sample was collected from each donor, and TCR beta sequencing was performed on peripheral blood mononuclear cells. Genomic DNA extraction from the blood cell samples was performed with the Qiagen DNeasy Blood Extraction Kit. The CDR3 spans 14 residues, from the cysteine through the phenylalanine. CDR3 DNA only is kept here, 42 bases in frame from base 1.

The sequenced sample consisted of PBMCs. The receptor comes from a man in his fifties or sixties in good health and CMV-seronegative. The sequence joins TRBV21-1 to TRBJ2-7; no DNA check was done on the table's D call, TRBD1. TRBV21-1 is tagged as a pseudogene. The DNA reads TGTGCCAGCAGCAAAGATAGGGGGCTTAGCGAGCAGTACTTC. Its translation reads: CASSKDRGLSEQYF.